This T cell receptor (beta chain) was recorded in a study of blood T cell repertoires in COVID-19. Germline loops: CDR1 SEHNR, CDR2 FQNEAQ (reference sequence). Between the trimmed V and J ends, which lost 1 base and 11 bases, there was a span of 8 bases. The CDR3 is 11 amino acids. In the authors' workflow: Nucleated cell number was recorded as an estimate derived from reference gene primer amplification. The assay was immunoSEQ multiplex PCR, and TCRdb's table has in-frame clones only and misses some. That table furnishes V, J and clone size, whereas the DNA furnished D and trimming. The sample lists about 420,000 clones, 85% to 90% occurring once.

The source of this sequence is a man aged 18-30 years with COVID-19, enrolled during active disease. This chain uses TRBV7-9 with TRBJ1-1; D unresolved. The specimen was peripheral blood. CDR3 amino acids: CASSLGPGAFF. DNA of the CDR3: TGTGCCAGCAGCTTAGGGCCCGGGGCTTTCTTT. The whole variable domain, remainder taken from reference TRBV7-9 and TRBJ1-1, is DTGVSQNPRHKITKRGQNVTFRCDPISEHNRLYWYRQTLGQGPEFLTYFQNEAQLEKSRLLSDRFSAERPKGSFSTLEIQRTEQGDSAMYLCASSLGPGAFFGQGTRLTVV.